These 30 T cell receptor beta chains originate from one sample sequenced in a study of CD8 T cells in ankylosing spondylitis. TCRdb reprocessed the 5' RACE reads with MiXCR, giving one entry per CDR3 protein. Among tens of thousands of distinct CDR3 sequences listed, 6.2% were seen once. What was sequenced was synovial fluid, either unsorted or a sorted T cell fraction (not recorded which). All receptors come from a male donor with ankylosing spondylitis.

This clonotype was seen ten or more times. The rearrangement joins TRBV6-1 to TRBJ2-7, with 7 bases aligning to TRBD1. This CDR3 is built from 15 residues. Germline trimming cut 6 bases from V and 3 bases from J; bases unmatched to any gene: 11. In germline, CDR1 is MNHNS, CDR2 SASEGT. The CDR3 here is CASSNRDRTSYEQYF. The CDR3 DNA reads TGTGCCAGCAGCAACCGGGACAGAACAAGCTACGAGCAGTACTTC.

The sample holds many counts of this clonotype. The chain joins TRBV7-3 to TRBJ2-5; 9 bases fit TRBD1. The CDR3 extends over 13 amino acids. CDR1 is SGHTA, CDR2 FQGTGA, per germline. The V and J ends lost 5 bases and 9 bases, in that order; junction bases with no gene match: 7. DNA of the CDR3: TGTGCCAGCAGCCCGGGGACAGGGAGTTCCCAGTACTTC. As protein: CASSPGTGSSQYF. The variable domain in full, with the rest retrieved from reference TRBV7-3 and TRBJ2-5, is GAGVSQTPSNKVTEKGKYVELRCDPISGHTALYWYRQSLGQGPEFLIYFQGTGAADDSGLPNDRFFAVRPEGSVSTLKIQRTERGDSAVYLCASSPGTGSSQYFGPGTRLLVL.

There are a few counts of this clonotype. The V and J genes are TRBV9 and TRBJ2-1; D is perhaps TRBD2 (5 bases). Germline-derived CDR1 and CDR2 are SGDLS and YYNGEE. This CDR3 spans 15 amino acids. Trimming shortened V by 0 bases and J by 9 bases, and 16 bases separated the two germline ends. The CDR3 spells CASSVVGGSPGEQFF. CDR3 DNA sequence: TGTGCCAGCAGCGTAGTAGGTGGGAGTCCCGGTGAGCAGTTCTTC.

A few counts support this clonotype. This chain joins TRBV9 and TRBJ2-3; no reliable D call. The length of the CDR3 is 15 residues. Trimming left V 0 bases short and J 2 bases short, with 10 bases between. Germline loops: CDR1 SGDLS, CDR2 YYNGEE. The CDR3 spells CASSVVAGFTDTQYF. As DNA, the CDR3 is TGTGCCAGCAGCGTAGTGGCAGGATTCACAGATACGCAGTATTTT.

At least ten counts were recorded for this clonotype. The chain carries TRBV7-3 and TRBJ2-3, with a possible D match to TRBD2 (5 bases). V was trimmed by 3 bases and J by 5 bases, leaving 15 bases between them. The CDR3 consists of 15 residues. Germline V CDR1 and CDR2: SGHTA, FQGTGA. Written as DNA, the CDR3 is TGTGCCAGCAGCTTTGGCGGCGGGTCGGGAGATACGCAGTATTTT. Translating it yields CASSFGGGSGDTQYF.

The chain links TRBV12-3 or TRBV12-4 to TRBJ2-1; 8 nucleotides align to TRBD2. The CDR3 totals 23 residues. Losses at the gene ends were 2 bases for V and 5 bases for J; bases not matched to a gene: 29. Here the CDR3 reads CASSLLLTSGGRVVSGGNNEQFF. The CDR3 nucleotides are TGTGCCAGCAGTTTACTTCTAACTAGCGGAGGTCGAGTAGTGTCCGGGGGAAACAATGAGCAGTTCTTC.

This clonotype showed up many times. The DNA for the CDR3 is TGCGCCAGCAGCTTGAGCGGGAGTGAATACGAGCAGTACTTC. This codes for CASSLSGSEYEQYF. The chain has TRBV5-1 and TRBJ2-7; TRBD2 matches 8 bases. The CDR3 totals 14 residues. The germline gives CDR1 SGHRS, CDR2 YFSETQ. V shed 1 base, J shed 4 bases, and the junction held 4 bases outside the gene matches. Drawing the rest from reference TRBV5-1 and TRBJ2-7, the complete variable domain is KAGVTQTPRYLIKTRGQQVTLSCSPISGHRSVSWYQQTPGQGLQFLFEYFSETQRNKGNFPGRFSGRQFSNSRSEMNVSTLELGDSALYLCASSLSGSEYEQYFGPGTRLTVT.

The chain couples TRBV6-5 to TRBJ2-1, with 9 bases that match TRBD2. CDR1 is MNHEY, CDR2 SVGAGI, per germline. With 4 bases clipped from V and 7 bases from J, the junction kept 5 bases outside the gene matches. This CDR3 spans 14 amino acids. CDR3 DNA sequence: TGTGCCAGCAGTTTAGCGGGAGTAGGTAATGAGCAGTTCTTC. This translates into CASSLAGVGNEQFF.

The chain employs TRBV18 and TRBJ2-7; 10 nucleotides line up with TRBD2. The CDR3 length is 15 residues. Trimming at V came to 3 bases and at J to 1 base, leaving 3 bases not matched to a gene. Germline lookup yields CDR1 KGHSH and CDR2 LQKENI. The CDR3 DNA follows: TGTGCCAGCTCACCTCTAGCGGGAGAGTCCTACGAGCAGTACTTC. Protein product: CASSPLAGESYEQYF.

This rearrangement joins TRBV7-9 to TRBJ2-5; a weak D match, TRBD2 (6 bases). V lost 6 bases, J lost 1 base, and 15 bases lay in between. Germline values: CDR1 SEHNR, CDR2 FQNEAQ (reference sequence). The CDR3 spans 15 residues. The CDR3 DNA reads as TGTGCCAGCAGTTCTCCCAGCGGGCTCCAAGAGACCCAGTACTTC. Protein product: CASSSPSGLQETQYF.

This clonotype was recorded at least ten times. The CDR3 spells CASSAGPAGVGEQFF. In nucleotides, the CDR3 is TGTGCCAGCAGCGCAGGGCCAGCGGGAGTCGGTGAGCAGTTCTTC. The chain recombines TRBV9 with TRBJ2-1, with 8 bases that match TRBD2. The CDR3 spans 15 residues. CDR1 and CDR2 from the germline V gene are SGDLS and YYNGEE. V lost 3 bases to trimming and J lost 9 bases; unmatched junction nucleotides: 11. Full variable domain (remainder filled in from reference TRBV9 and TRBJ2-1): DSGVTQTPKHLITATGQRVTLRCSPRSGDLSVYWYQQSLDQGLQFLIQYYNGEERAKGNILERFSAQQFPDLHSELNLSSLELGDSALYFCASSAGPAGVGEQFFGPGTRLTVL.

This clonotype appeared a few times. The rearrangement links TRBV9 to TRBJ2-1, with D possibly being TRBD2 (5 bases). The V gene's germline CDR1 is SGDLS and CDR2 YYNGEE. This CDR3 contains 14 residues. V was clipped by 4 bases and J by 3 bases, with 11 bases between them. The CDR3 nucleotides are TGTGCCAGCAGCCTATGGACTTTCTACAATGAGCAGTTCTTC. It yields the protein CASSLWTFYNEQFF.

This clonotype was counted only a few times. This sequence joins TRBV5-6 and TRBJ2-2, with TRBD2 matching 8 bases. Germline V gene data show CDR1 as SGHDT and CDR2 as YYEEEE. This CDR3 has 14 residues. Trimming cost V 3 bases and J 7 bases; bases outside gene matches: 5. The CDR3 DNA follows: TGTGCCAGCAGCTGGGGGACTAGTAGCGGGGAGCTGTTTTTT. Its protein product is CASSWGTSSGELFF. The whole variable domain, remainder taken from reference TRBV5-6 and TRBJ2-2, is DAGVTQSPTHLIKTRGQQVTLRCSPKSGHDTVSWYQQALGQGPQFIFQYYEEEERQRGNFPDRFSGHQFPNYSSELNVNALLLGDSALYLCASSWGTSSGELFFGEGSRLTVL.

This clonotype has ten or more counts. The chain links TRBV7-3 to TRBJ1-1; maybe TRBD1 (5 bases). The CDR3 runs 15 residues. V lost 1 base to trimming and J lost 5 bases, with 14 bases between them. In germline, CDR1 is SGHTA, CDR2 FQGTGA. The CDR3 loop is CASSLNGLGGTEAFF. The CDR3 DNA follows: TGTGCCAGCAGCTTAAACGGACTCGGGGGGACTGAAGCTTTCTTT.

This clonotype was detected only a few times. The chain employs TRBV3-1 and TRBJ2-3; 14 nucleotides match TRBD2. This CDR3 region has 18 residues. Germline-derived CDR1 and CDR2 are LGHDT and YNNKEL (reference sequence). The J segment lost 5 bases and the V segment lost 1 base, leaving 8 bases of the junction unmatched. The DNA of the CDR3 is TGTGCCAGCAGCCAAGCAGGGACTAGCGGGAGTGTCATAGATACGCAGTATTTT. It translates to CASSQAGTSGSVIDTQYF.

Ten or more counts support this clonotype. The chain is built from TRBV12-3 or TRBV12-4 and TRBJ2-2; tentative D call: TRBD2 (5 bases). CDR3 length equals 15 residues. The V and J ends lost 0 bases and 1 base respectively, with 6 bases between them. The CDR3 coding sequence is TGTGCCAGCAGTTTAGCGGGGAGGAACACCGGGGAGCTGTTTTTT. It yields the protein CASSLAGRNTGELFF.

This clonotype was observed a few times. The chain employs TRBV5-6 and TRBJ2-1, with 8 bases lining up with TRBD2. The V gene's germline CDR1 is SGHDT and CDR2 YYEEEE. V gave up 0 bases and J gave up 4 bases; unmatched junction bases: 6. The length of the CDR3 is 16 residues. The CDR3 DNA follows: TGTGCCAGCAGCTTGGAGGTTAGCGGGATTTACAATGAGCAGTTCTTC. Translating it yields CASSLEVSGIYNEQFF.

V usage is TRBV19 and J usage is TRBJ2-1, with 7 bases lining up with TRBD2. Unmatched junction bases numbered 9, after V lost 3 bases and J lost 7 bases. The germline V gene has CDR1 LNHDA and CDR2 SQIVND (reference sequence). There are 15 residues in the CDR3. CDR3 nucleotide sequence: TGTGCCAGTAGTATGGGGAGGGCCGGGGGGAATGAGCAGTTCTTC. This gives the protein CASSMGRAGGNEQFF.

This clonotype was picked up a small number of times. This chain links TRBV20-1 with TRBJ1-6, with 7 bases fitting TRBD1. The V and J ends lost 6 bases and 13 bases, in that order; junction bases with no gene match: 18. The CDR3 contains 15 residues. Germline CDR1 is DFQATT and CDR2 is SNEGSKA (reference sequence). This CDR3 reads CSAPDGTAEFGPLHF. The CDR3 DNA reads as TGCAGTGCGCCGGATGGGACAGCGGAATTCGGGCCCCTCCACTTT.

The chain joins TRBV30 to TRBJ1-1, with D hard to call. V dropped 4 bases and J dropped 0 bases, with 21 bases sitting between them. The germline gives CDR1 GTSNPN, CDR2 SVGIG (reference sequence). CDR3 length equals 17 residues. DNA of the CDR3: TGTGCCTGGACCTTTACCCGGACTTTTAGGATGAACACTGAAGCTTTCTTT. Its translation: CAWTFTRTFRMNTEAFF.

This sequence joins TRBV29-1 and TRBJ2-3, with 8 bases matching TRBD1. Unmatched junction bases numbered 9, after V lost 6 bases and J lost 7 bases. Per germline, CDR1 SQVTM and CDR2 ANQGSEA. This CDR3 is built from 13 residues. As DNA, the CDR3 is TGCAGCGTCGACAGGGGCGGTGGAAATACGCAGTATTTT. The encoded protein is CSVDRGGGNTQYF.

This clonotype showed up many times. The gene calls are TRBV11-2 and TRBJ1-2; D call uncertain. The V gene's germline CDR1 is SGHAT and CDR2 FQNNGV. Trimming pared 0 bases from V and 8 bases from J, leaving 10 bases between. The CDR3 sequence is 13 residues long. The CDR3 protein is CASSLDPSGGYTF. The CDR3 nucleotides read TGTGCCAGCAGCTTAGATCCGTCGGGAGGCTACACCTTC.

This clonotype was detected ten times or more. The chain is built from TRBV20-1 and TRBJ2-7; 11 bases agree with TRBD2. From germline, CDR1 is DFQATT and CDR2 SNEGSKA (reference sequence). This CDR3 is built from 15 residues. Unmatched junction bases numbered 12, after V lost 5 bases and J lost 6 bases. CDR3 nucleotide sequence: TGCAGTGCTCACTCCCCTTTAGCGGGAGGGCTCGAGCAGTACTTC. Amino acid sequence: CSAHSPLAGGLEQYF.

The CDR3 sequence is CASSSTGGAFNEQFF. The CDR3 DNA reads as TGTGCCAGCAGCTCGACAGGGGGCGCATTCAATGAGCAGTTCTTC. V usage is TRBV9 and J usage is TRBJ2-1; 10 positions agree with TRBD1. The CDR3 runs to 15 residues. V dropped 4 bases and J dropped 6; count of bases not matched to a gene: 7. The V gene's germline CDR1 is SGDLS and CDR2 YYNGEE.

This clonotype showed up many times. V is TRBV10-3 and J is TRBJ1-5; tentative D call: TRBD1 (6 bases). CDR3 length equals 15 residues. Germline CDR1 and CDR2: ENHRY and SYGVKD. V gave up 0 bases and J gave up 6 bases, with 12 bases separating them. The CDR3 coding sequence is TGTGCCATCAGTGAGTCGGGCAGGGGTGGTCAGCCCCAGCATTTT. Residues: CAISESGRGGQPQHF.

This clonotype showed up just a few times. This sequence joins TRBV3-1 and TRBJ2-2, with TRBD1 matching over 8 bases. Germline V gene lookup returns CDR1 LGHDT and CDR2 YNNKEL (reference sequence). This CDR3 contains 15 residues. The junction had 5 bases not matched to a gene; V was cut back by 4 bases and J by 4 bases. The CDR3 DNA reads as TGTGCCAGCAGCCCCCGGACAGGGTCCACCGGGGAGCTGTTTTTT. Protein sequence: CASSPRTGSTGELFF. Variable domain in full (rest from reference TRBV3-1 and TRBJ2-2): DTAVSQTPKYLVTQMGNDKSIKCEQNLGHDTMYWYKQDSKKFLKIMFSYNNKELIINETVPNRFSPKSPDKAHLNLHINSLELGDSAVYFCASSPRTGSTGELFFGEGSRLTVL.

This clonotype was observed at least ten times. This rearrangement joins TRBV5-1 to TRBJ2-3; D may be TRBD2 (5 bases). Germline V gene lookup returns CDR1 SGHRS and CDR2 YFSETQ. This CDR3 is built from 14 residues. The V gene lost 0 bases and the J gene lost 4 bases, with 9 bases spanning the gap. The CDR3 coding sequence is TGCGCCAGCAGCTTGGGCTCCGGGGCAGATACGCAGTATTTT. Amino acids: CASSLGSGADTQYF.

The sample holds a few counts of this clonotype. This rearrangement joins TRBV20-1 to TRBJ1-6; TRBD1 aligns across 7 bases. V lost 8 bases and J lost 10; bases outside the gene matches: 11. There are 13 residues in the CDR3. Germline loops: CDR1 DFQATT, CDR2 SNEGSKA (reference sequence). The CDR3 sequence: CSTGTALGSPLHF. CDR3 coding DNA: TGCAGTACAGGGACAGCTTTAGGGTCACCCCTCCACTTT.

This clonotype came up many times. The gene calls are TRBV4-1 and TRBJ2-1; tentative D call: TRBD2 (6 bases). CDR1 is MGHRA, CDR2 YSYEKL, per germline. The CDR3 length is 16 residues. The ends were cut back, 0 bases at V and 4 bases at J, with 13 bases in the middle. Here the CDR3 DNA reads TGCGCCAGCAGCCAAGATTGGCCTAGCGAATACAATGAGCAGTTCTTC. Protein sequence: CASSQDWPSEYNEQFF.

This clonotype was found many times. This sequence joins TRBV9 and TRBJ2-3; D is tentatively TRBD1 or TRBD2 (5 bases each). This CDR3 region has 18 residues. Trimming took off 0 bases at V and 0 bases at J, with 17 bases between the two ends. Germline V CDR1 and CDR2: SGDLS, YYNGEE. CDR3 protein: CASSVAKRRGGSTDTQYF. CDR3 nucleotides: TGTGCCAGCAGCGTAGCCAAACGCCGTGGGGGAAGCACAGATACGCAGTATTTT.